Listed below are T cell receptor beta chains from one sample, sequenced in a study of blood T cell repertoires in COVID-19. Only in-frame clones appear in the TCRdb table, and some are missing; sequencing was by immunoSEQ multiplex PCR. The sample consists of approximately 150,000 clones, roughly 84% of them appearing once. The sequencing sample was made of peripheral blood. All receptors come from a man aged 60 to 75 with acute or convalescent COVID-19. Both conserved end residues are part of each CDR3. The D gene is left open where the match is weak. The listing skips clone size in some rows; elsewhere it reads once, few, many or a size class.

DNA | CDR3 | D | J | V | size
TGTGCCAGTAGTATAAACAGGGGCGCGGACGAGCAGTTCTTC | CASSINRGADEQFF | TRBD1 | TRBJ2-1 | TRBV19 | .
TGTGCCAGCAGCAGAGGGTATGTGAATGAGCAGTTCTTC | CASSRGYVNEQFF | . | TRBJ2-1 | TRBV11-2 | .
TGTGCCAGCTCTGAAGGACACAAAGGATATACGGATGGCTACACCTTC | CASSEGHKGYTDGYTF | . | TRBJ1-2 | TRBV6-4 | .
TGTGCCAGCAGTCTATACGGGCTTTACAGGGACAATCAGCCCCAGCATTTT | CASSLYGLYRDNQPQHF | . | TRBJ1-5 | TRBV6-6 | .
TGTGCCAGCAGCTTAGATACAGGAGAAGAGACCCAGTACTTC | CASSLDTGEETQYF | . | TRBJ2-5 | TRBV11-2 | .
TGTGCCAGCAGCCACGCCCGGGGAAACACTGAAGCTTTCTTT | CASSHARGNTEAFF | . | TRBJ1-1 | TRBV11-2 | once
TGTGCCAGCAGTTTGCAGGGTGGAAACACCATATATTTT | CASSLQGGNTIYF | . | TRBJ1-3 | TRBV28 | .
TGTGCCAGCAGTTACTCCTCGGTGAATCAAGAGACCCAGTACTTC | CASSYSSVNQETQYF | . | TRBJ2-5 | TRBV6-5 | .
TGTGCCAGCAGCTTAACCGGGACAGGGATCCCACTCTATGGCTACACCTTC | CASSLTGTGIPLYGYTF | TRBD1 | TRBJ1-2 | TRBV5-6 | .
TGTGCCGGCGGGTGGGGCAATCAGCCCCAGCATTTT | CAGGWGNQPQHF | . | TRBJ1-5 | TRBV19 | .
TGTGCCAGCAGCGCAGGGACAGTTTATAATTCACCCCTCCACTTT | CASSAGTVYNSPLHF | TRBD1 | TRBJ1-6 | TRBV7-3 | .
TGTGCCAGCAGCACGCCGGGACAGGGATATGAAAAACTGTTTTTT | CASSTPGQGYEKLFF | TRBD1 | TRBJ1-4 | TRBV5-6 | once
TGTGCCAGCAGCACGACACCGAACACTGAAGCTTTCTTT | CASSTTPNTEAFF | . | TRBJ1-1 | TRBV5-4 | .
TGTGCCAGCAGCAGGGCGTATAGCAATCAGCCCCAGCATTTT | CASSRAYSNQPQHF | . | TRBJ1-5 | TRBV6-5 | .
TGTGCCAGCAGCGTAGGTCGACTAGCGGGAGGTGGCTTCCAAGAGACCCAGTACTTC | CASSVGRLAGGGFQETQYF | TRBD2 | TRBJ2-5 | TRBV9 | .
TGTGCCAGCAGACCGACAGGGGGCACGGGTCAGCCCCAGCATTTT | CASRPTGGTGQPQHF | TRBD1 | TRBJ1-5 | TRBV2 | .
TGCGCCAGCAGTGAGTTATGGAACACTGAAGCTTTCTTT | CASSELWNTEAFF | . | TRBJ1-1 | TRBV10-1 | .
TGTGCCAGCTCACCACACGCTAGCCCCACAGATACGCAGTATTTT | CASSPHASPTDTQYF | . | TRBJ2-3 | TRBV18 | .
TGTGCCAGCAGCTTAGAGGGGATCTACGAGCAGTACTTC | CASSLEGIYEQYF | . | TRBJ2-7 | TRBV7-9 | .
TGTGCCAGCACTCCCCGAGAAATGGGGGGGTTGAACACTGAAGCTTTCTTT | CASTPREMGGLNTEAFF | . | TRBJ1-1 | TRBV6-7 | .
TGTGCCAGCTCACCAGCGACAGGGAATACCGTGGCCTACGAGCAGTACTTC | CASSPATGNTVAYEQYF | TRBD1 | TRBJ2-7 | TRBV18 | .
TGTGCCAGCAGTTCCAGGGAGGTTTACGAGCAGTACTTC | CASSSREVYEQYF | . | TRBJ2-7 | TRBV6-5 | .
TGTGCCTGGAGTGACCCGAGGGACAGGGGGCTGGGCTACACCTTC | CAWSDPRDRGLGYTF | TRBD1 | TRBJ1-2 | TRBV30 | .
TGCGCCAGCACCCGGGACAGGGGCCACGAGCAGTACTTC | CASTRDRGHEQYF | TRBD1 | TRBJ2-7 | TRBV10-1 | .
TGTGCCAGCAGCTTAACCGGGAGCCAAGCCGGTGGTTCACCCCTCCACTTT | CASSLTGSQAGGSPLHF | . | TRBJ1-6 | TRBV7-3 | .
TGTGCCAGCAGCTATCCCGGGACTAGCCCCAATGAGCAGTTCTTC | CASSYPGTSPNEQFF | TRBD2 | TRBJ2-1 | TRBV7-2 | .
TGTGCCAGCAGCGTAGCCGTCGGGGGCTCCTACGAGCAGTACTTC | CASSVAVGGSYEQYF | . | TRBJ2-7 | TRBV9 | .
TGTGCCAGCAGCTTCGTAACCGGGACAGCTACTACAATGAACACTGAAGCTTTCTTT | CASSFVTGTATTMNTEAFF | TRBD1 | TRBJ1-1 | TRBV7-9 | .
TGTGCCAGTAGTCCAGACAGGGACGGAGGCTACACCTTC | CASSPDRDGGYTF | TRBD1 | TRBJ1-2 | TRBV19 | .
TGTGCCTGCCAGCCGAGCGGGGGGGCCTTGGAGACCCAGTACTTC | CACQPSGGALETQYF | TRBD2 | TRBJ2-5 | TRBV2 | .
TGTGCCAGCAGCCCCGCGTTGAAATCAAACTATGGCTACACCTTC | CASSPALKSNYGYTF | . | TRBJ1-2 | TRBV6-2/TRBV6-3 | few
TGTGCCTGGAGCCTTAATACAGGGGGCGCTGGAAACACCATATATTTT | CAWSLNTGGAGNTIYF | TRBD1 | TRBJ1-3 | TRBV30 | .
TGTGCCAGCAGAGGACTTCCAAATGAGCAGTTCTTC | CASRGLPNEQFF | . | TRBJ2-1 | TRBV6-5 | .
TGCAGTGCTGGTGAACTGGGGGGGCTAACGCGGGGTACGCAGTATTTT | CSAGELGGLTRGTQYF | . | TRBJ2-3 | TRBV20-1 | .
TGTGCCAGCAGCGCAGGGACAGGGGGGCCGTTCACTGAAGCTTTCTTT | CASSAGTGGPFTEAFF | TRBD1 | TRBJ1-1 | TRBV27 | many
TGTGCCAGCAGCGCAGGACTTATGAACACTGAAGCTTTCTTT | CASSAGLMNTEAFF | . | TRBJ1-1 | TRBV9 | .
TGTGCCAGCAGCCAAGATCGAGTAGCCTACGAGCAGTACTTC | CASSQDRVAYEQYF | . | TRBJ2-7 | TRBV3-1/TRBV3-2 | .
TGTGCCAGTAGTATGGGACAGAATAATCAGCCCCAGCATTTT | CASSMGQNNQPQHF | TRBD1 | TRBJ1-5 | TRBV19 | .
TGCAGTGCTAGTCTCGCCTTACTCAATGAGCAGTTCTTC | CSASLALLNEQFF | . | TRBJ2-1 | TRBV20-1 | .
TGTGCCAGCAGCGGCCGCGACAGGGGACCCTATGGCTACACCTTT | CASSGRDRGPYGYTF | TRBD1 | TRBJ1-2 | TRBV5-6 | .
TGTGCCAGCAGCTTGGGACTAGGAGACACAGATACGCAGTATTTT | CASSLGLGDTDTQYF | . | TRBJ2-3 | TRBV5-4 | .
TGTGCCAGCAGCGGCCAGACAGGGAGCACAGATACGCAGTATTTT | CASSGQTGSTDTQYF | TRBD1 | TRBJ2-3 | TRBV9 | .
TGTGCCATCGGATCTAGCGGGAGGGCCTGGGAGCAGTACTTC | CAIGSSGRAWEQYF | TRBD2 | TRBJ2-7 | TRBV10-3 | .